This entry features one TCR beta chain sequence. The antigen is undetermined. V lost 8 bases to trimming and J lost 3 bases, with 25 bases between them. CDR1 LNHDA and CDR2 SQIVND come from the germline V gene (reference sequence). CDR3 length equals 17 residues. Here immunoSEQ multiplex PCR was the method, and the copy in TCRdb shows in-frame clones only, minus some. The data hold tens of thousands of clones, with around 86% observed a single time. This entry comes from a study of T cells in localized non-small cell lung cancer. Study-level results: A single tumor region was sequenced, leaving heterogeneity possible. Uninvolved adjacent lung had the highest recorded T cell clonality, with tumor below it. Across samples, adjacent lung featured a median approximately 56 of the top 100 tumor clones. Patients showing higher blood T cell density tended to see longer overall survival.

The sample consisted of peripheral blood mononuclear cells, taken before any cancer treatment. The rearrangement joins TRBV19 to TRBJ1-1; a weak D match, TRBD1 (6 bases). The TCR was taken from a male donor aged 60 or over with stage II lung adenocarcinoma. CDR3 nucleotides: TGTGCCAGTTCACCAAACTTGCTTGGGGGGCTGGACACTGAAGCTTTCTTT. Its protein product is CASSPNLLGGLDTEAFF.